Following are 12 T cell receptor delta chains from one sample sequenced in a study of Vδ1+ human thymocytes. Their target antigens are unknown. Extracted RNA was reverse transcribed into cDNA. CDR3 amplicons came from multiplex PCR with pooled V-gene forward and constant-region reverse primers. TCRdb reran clone calling via CATT on the multiplex PCR reads. The sample includes around 24,000 delta-chain clones, around 28% of them seen just once. Findings and caveats of the study: Highly polyclonal TRG and TRD repertoires with Gaussian CDR3 length distributions appeared in thymus.

The sequencing input was Vdelta1+ gamma-delta thymocytes from the thymus. Subset of the sample: FACS-sorted CD3+ TCRalphabeta- TCRVdelta1+ TCRVdelta2- thymocytes. These receptor sequences come from a boy under two years old who had congenital heart surgery.

This clone has a handful of counts. The rearrangement uses TRDV1 and TRDJ1; 11 positions agree with TRDD3. The CDR3 has 21 residues. Trimming removed 0 bases from V and 1 base from J; junction bases left unmatched: 16. Germline assignment: CDR1 TSWWSYY and CDR2 QGS. Written as DNA, the CDR3 is TGTGCTCTTGGGGAACTAATATGGAAAAAACTGGGGGATAGGGTCACCGATAAACTCATCTTT. Translating it yields CALGELIWKKLGDRVTDKLIF.

The chain combines TRDV1 with TRDJ1, with 8 bases identical to TRDD3. This CDR3 comprises 19 residues. Trimming cost V 3 bases and J 4 bases; bases outside gene matches: 19. Germline assignment: CDR1 TSWWSYY and CDR2 QGS. The CDR3 nucleotides are TGTGCTCTTGGGGATCCGGCCTCCCCCACGGGGGATAAATGCGATAAACTCATCTTT. Its translation is CALGDPASPTGDKCDKLIF.

By proportion, this clone is medium-sized. The rearrangement uses TRDV2 and TRDJ3; 7 bases map to TRDD3. Trimming took 4 bases from V and 8 from J; bases not matched to a gene: 22. The CDR3 runs to 20 residues. The germline V gene has CDR1 GEAIGNYY and CDR2 EKD. Here the CDR3 reads CACDSVGGCRRGGHTRQMFF. The DNA of the CDR3 is TGTGCCTGTGATTCCGTAGGGGGTTGCCGACGTGGGGGACACACCCGACAGATGTTTTTC.

This clone is labeled as medium-sized. The chain recombines TRDV1 with TRDJ1; the D call may be TRDD2 or TRDD3 (5 bases each). Per germline, CDR1 TSWWSYY and CDR2 QGS. V was shortened by 3 bases and J by 0 bases, with 23 bases between the two germline ends. CDR3 length: 19 residues. The CDR3 bases are TGTGCTCTTGGGGACCTCTTCCCCGCATCGGGGGCTTACACCGATAAACTCATCTTT. It yields the protein CALGDLFPASGAYTDKLIF.

This clone came up a few times. The chain uses TRDV1 and TRDJ1, with unresolved D. The CDR3 sequence is 15 residues long. V lost 1 base to trimming and J lost 4 bases, with 13 bases between them. Germline lookup yields CDR1 TSWWSYY and CDR2 QGS. CDR3 in DNA: TGTGCTCTTGGGGAACCAACTCCCGATAGCGATAAACTCATCTTT. Translating gives CALGEPTPDSDKLIF.

This clone was observed a few times. The chain couples TRDV1 to TRDJ1; 11 bases align to TRDD3. V was clipped by 2 bases and J by 2 bases; unmatched bases: 19. Germline V lookup: CDR1 TSWWSYY, CDR2 QGS. The CDR3 consists of 21 residues. The CDR3 region has the DNA TGTGCTCTTGGGGAAAAGCGCCTCTCGGTCGTACTGGGGGATAAGACCGATAAACTCATCTTT. Its translation is CALGEKRLSVVLGDKTDKLIF.

There are a few counts of this clone. The junction and the germline gene differ at one end; a read error may be behind it. J is TRDJ1 and V is TRDV1, with a tentative D call TRDD2 (5 bases). Germline CDR1 is TSWWSYY and CDR2 is QGS. The CDR3 has 15 amino acids. The CDR3 loop reads CALGELVPYTDKLTF. Here the CDR3 DNA reads TGTGCTCTTGGGGAACTGGTTCCCTACACCGATAAACTCACCTTT.

V is TRDV1 and J is TRDJ1; 10 bases align to TRDD3. The CDR3 sequence is 21 residues long. CDR1 is TSWWSYY and CDR2 is QGS in the germline V gene. The V and J ends lost 1 base and 0 bases, in that order; junction bases with no gene match: 17. The CDR3 protein is CALGERRGAGWGIDHTDKLIF. DNA for the CDR3: TGTGCTCTTGGGGAACGGCGTGGAGCCGGCTGGGGGATAGACCACACCGATAAACTCATCTTT.

Turning to this clone: Being one base from a much bigger clone, this may be a read error. The sample has other DNA sequences that encode this CDR3 too. The chain recombines TRDV1 with TRDJ1; TRDD2 matches at 9 bases. V lost 9 bases to trimming and J lost 0 bases; unmatched junction nucleotides: 17. The V gene's germline CDR1 is TSWWSYY and CDR2 QGS. The CDR3 covers 18 residues. CDR3: CALLPTTGGRRYTDKLIF. The DNA of the CDR3 is TGTGCTCTCCTTCCTACGACTGGTGGACGCAGGTACACCGATAAACTCATCTTT.

A remark on this clone: The sample carries other DNA sequences with the same CDR3. J is TRDJ1 and V is TRDV1; 8 nucleotides agree with TRDD2. The germline V gene has CDR1 TSWWSYY and CDR2 QGS. J gave up 0 bases and V 0 bases, and 27 bases lay outside the gene matches. CDR3 length: 24 residues. In DNA, the CDR3 is TGTGCTCTTGGGGAACTAGGGGCTTCCTACGTCTCCTGGTCTCGTTCGCGGGACACCGATAAACTCATCTTT. It codes for CALGELGASYVSWSRSRDTDKLIF.

This clone was recorded a few times. This may arise from a read error, as a much more abundant clone is one base away. The chain employs TRDV2 and TRDJ1; 10 bases map to TRDD3. J was trimmed by 0 bases and V by 1 base; bases with no gene match: 10. CDR1 and CDR2 (germline): GEAIGNYY, EKD. CDR3 length: 18 amino acids. CDR3 sequence (DNA): TGTGCCTGTGACACGCCCATACTGGGGGATTACTACACCGATAAACTCATCTTT. It encodes CACDTPILGDYYTDKLIF.

The V gene is TRDV1, the J gene TRDJ1; the D gene is possibly TRDD2 (6 bases). Germline V lookup: CDR1 TSWWSYY, CDR2 QGS. The CDR3 runs 14 residues. Trimming pared 5 bases from V and 7 bases from J, leaving 17 bases between. CDR3 loop: CALGFLFLKGKLIF. As DNA, the CDR3 is TGTGCTCTTGGGTTCCTATTCCTAAAGGGTAAACTCATCTTT.